The 8 T cell receptor beta chains given below trace back to one sample, sequenced in a study of T cell repertoires in cytomegalovirus infection (dated by TCRdb to between 2018 and 2020). Instrument on record: Illumina HiSeq 1500. TCRdb trimmed public reads at Q25 via fastp, called clones via MiXCR and kept in-frame beta chains. Here each entry gathers all rows of one CDR3 protein and keeps the most common genes and DNA. Across this sample there are under 150,000 distinct CDR3 sequences, with roughly 9% seen only once. Around 10% of the sample belongs to the ten largest clones. The sequencing input was PBMCs. Every receptor here comes from a human donor in good health (CMV status not recorded). Some clones in this sample may be carry-over from other donors' samples.

CDR3 sequence reads: CASSGTTGKWRSPLHF. In nucleotides, the CDR3 is TGCGCCAGCAGCGGTACGACAGGGAAGTGGAGATCACCCCTCCACTTT. The chain uses TRBV5-1 and TRBJ1-6, with 7 nucleotides matching TRBD1. The CDR3 length is 16 residues. V lost 4 bases and J lost 10; bases outside the gene matches: 14. Looked up from germline, CDR1 is SGHRS and CDR2 is YFSETQ. The full variable domain, rest sourced from reference TRBV5-1 and TRBJ1-6, is KAGVTQTPRYLIKTRGQQVTLSCSPISGHRSVSWYQQTPGQGLQFLFEYFSETQRNKGNFPGRFSGRQFSNSRSEMNVSTLELGDSALYLCASSGTTGKWRSPLHFGNGTRLTVT.

This clonotype showed up many times. The chain combines TRBV7-2 with TRBJ2-3; D remains ambiguous. Trimming removed 5 bases at V and 5 bases at J, with 11 bases between. Germline CDR1 and CDR2: SGHTA and FQGNSA. This CDR3 spans 13 amino acids. The CDR3 is CASSQGPQDTQYF. The CDR3 nucleotides read TGTGCCAGCAGCCAAGGACCACAAGATACGCAGTATTTT.

There are a few counts of this clonotype. V is TRBV19 and J is TRBJ1-1; TRBD1 agrees at 9 bases. V shed 6 bases and J 3 bases; nucleotides not matched to a gene: 5. The length of the CDR3 is 14 residues. The germline V gene encodes CDR1 LNHDA and CDR2 SQIVND (reference sequence). The CDR3 region is CASRIDRGDTEAFF. In DNA, the CDR3 is TGTGCCAGTAGAATTGACAGGGGGGACACTGAAGCTTTCTTT.

This clonotype was counted many times. The V call is TRBV20-1, the J call TRBJ2-7; 9 bases are shared with TRBD1. Looked up from germline, CDR1 is DFQATT and CDR2 is SNEGSKA (reference sequence). This CDR3 has 14 amino acids. The trim removed 0 bases at V and 3 bases at J, leaving 3 bases unmatched. As DNA, the CDR3 is TGCAGTGCTAGAGATATGGGACAGGGCTACGAGCAGTACTTC. This translates into CSARDMGQGYEQYF.

This clonotype was seen many times. The chain employs TRBV7-6 and TRBJ2-3; TRBD2 matches at 10 bases. V shed 1 base and J 0 bases; nucleotides not matched to a gene: 7. Germline V gene sequence: CDR1 SGHVS, CDR2 FNYEAQ. The CDR3 loop spans 18 amino acids. CDR3 region: CASSLEWTSGPSTDTQYF. CDR3 DNA sequence: TGTGCCAGCAGCTTAGAGTGGACTAGCGGCCCTAGCACAGATACGCAGTATTTT.

Ten or more counts support this clonotype. The chain recombines TRBV11-2 with TRBJ1-1; D unclear. CDR3 length equals 13 residues. V lost 5 bases to trimming and J lost 8 bases, with 15 bases between them. Per germline, CDR1 SGHAT and CDR2 FQNNGV. CDR3 DNA: TGTGCCAGCAGCCCCCCATACACCGGGGAAGCTTTCTTT. Protein: CASSPPYTGEAFF.

The V call is TRBV6-6, the J call TRBJ2-5; no clear D gene. The germline V gene encodes CDR1 MNHNY and CDR2 SVGAGI (reference sequence). The CDR3 totals 9 residues. V lost 11 bases to trimming and J lost 5 bases, with 6 bases between them. The CDR3 region has the DNA TGTGCCGCCGGGGAGACCCAGTACTTC. It encodes CAAGETQYF.

In its sample, this clonotype was seen many times. Here the CDR3 reads CASSLGAPEQYF. In DNA, the CDR3 is TGTGCCAGCAGTTTGGGGGCACCCGAGCAGTACTTC. V usage is TRBV28 and J usage is TRBJ2-7, with a weak D call TRBD1 (6 bases). Germline CDR1 and CDR2: MDHEN and SYDVKM. Trimming stripped 3 bases from V and 6 bases from J, with 9 bases between. This CDR3 region has 12 residues.